A selection of T cell receptor beta chains follows, all from one sample in a study of cytomegalovirus exposure and HLA in healthy donors. The method was immunoSEQ multiplex PCR; TCRdb's version includes in-frame clones alone and lacks a portion of them. The sample has about 150,000 clones; 76% are singletons. The sample taken for sequencing was PBMCs. These receptors all stem from a woman in her 40s in good health and CMV-seronegative. The CDR3 runs from the conserved cysteine through the conserved F or W. The D gene is left open where the match is weak. Part of the rows lack a size; the others show once, few, many or a class for expanded clones.

NA	TRBV6-4	TRBJ1-5	NA	TGTGCCAGCAGTGACGCAGAGGCCTATCAGCCCCAGCATTTT	CASSDAEAYQPQHF
TRBD1	TRBV28	TRBJ1-2	NA	TGTGCCAGCAGCCCGGACAGGGGGACTAATGGCTACACCTTC	CASSPDRGTNGYTF
TRBD1	TRBV7-2	TRBJ1-2	NA	TGTGCCAGCAGCTTATTCAGGGGGGATGGCTACACCTTC	CASSLFRGDGYTF
NA	TRBV7-9	TRBJ1-4	NA	TGTGCCAGCAGCTTAGGGGCGCAGGGGATTGGAACTAATGAAAAACTGTTTTTT	CASSLGAQGIGTNEKLFF
NA	TRBV11-2	TRBJ1-1	NA	TGTGCCAGCAGCTTAGCGAATCCGACAAGGGAGGAAAGGAGCACTGAAGCTTTCTTT	CASSLANPTREERSTEAFF
NA	TRBV6-5	TRBJ1-6	few	TGTGCCAGCAGTGAAATCAGGGGCATTTCACCCCTCCACTTT	CASSEIRGISPLHF
TRBD1	TRBV2	TRBJ2-7	NA	TGTGCCAGCAAAGGGCTGGGACAGGGCTACGAGCAGTACTTC	CASKGLGQGYEQYF
TRBD1	TRBV10-1	TRBJ2-7	few	TGCGCCAGCAGTGACGATCAGGGGGCGATCGAGCAGTACTTC	CASSDDQGAIEQYF
NA	TRBV11-2	TRBJ2-7	NA	TGTGCCAGCAGCTTAGATCGAGCAGGGAAGCAGTACTTC	CASSLDRAGKQYF
NA	TRBV4-2	TRBJ1-4	NA	TGTGCCAGCAGCCAAGGGACAGACAATGAAAAACTGTTTTTT	CASSQGTDNEKLFF
TRBD1	TRBV9	TRBJ1-5	NA	TGTGCCAGCAGCGTCAGCCGGGACAGGGTAAAGGGTGGAGTGCTATTGGCCCCCAATCAGCCCCAGCATTTT	CASSVSRDRVKGGVLLAPNQPQHF
NA	TRBV30	TRBJ2-6	few	TGTGCCTGGAGTGAAACCGGGACACTGCGGGGGGCCAACGTCCTGACTTTC	CAWSETGTLRGANVLTF
NA	TRBV6-5	TRBJ2-2	once	TGTGCCAGCAGTTACTGGCGGAGGGGCGATACCGGGGAGCTGTTTTTT	CASSYWRRGDTGELFF
TRBD2	TRBV4-1	TRBJ2-7	NA	TGCGCCAGCAGCCAATTGGGACTAGCGGGAAACGAGCAGTACTTC	CASSQLGLAGNEQYF
TRBD2	TRBV6-5	TRBJ2-3	NA	TGTGCCAGCATAGGCGGGGGGGCCCCAGATACGCAGTATTTT	CASIGGGAPDTQYF
TRBD1	TRBV19	TRBJ1-5	NA	TGTGCCAGTAGCCCACGTGGGATGGGGGCAGGGGGAAGTCAGCCCCAGCATTTT	CASSPRGMGAGGSQPQHF
NA	TRBV9	TRBJ1-1	NA	TGTGCCAGCAGCGTTGCCGGGACACTCACTGAAGCTTTCTTT	CASSVAGTLTEAFF
NA	TRBV29-1	TRBJ1-2	few	TGCAGCGTTGACCCCCTGCAGGGAGGTGGCTACACCTTC	CSVDPLQGGGYTF
NA	TRBV5-4	TRBJ1-1	NA	TGTGCCAGCAGCCCACAGGGGAACACTGAAGCTTTCTTT	CASSPQGNTEAFF
NA	TRBV18	TRBJ2-3	NA	TGTGCCAGCTCACCCCAGTGGGGGGGCGATACGCAGTATTTT	CASSPQWGGDTQYF
TRBD2	TRBV10-3	TRBJ2-2	NA	TGTGCCATCAGTGCCGGACTAGCGGGAGGCGCCGGGGAGCTGTTTTTT	CAISAGLAGGAGELFF
TRBD2	TRBV5-1	TRBJ2-7	few	TGCGCCAGCAGCCCCATGGGTAGCGGGTCCTACGAGCAGTACTTC	CASSPMGSGSYEQYF
NA	TRBV10-3	TRBJ2-7	NA	TGTGCCATCAGTGAGGCGTCTTGGCTTCTGGGGGCGAGGGAGCAGTACTTC	CAISEASWLLGAREQYF
TRBD1	TRBV27	TRBJ2-7	NA	TGTGCCAGCAGTTTATCCTCGATGGACAGGGGAAAAATCTACGAGCAGTACTTC	CASSLSSMDRGKIYEQYF
TRBD2	TRBV10-3	TRBJ2-7	NA	TGTGCCATCGCCCGGACTAGCTACGAGCAGTACTTC	CAIARTSYEQYF
NA	TRBV28	TRBJ1-6	NA	TGTGCCAGCAGTCAGCCCACAGGGCGAAGAAATTCACCCCTCCACTTT	CASSQPTGRRNSPLHF
TRBD1	TRBV6-5	TRBJ1-1	NA	TGTGCCAGTAAGGACAGGGAGAACACTGAAGCTTTCTTT	CASKDRENTEAFF
TRBD1	TRBV11-2	TRBJ1-1	NA	TGTGCCAGCTTTGACAGGGGCGAGAGACTTAAGAACACTGAAGCTTTCTTT	CASFDRGERLKNTEAFF
NA	TRBV6-6	TRBJ2-7	NA	TGTGCCAGCAGCACCGGGACAGTCGGCGGGGAGCGGTACTTC	CASSTGTVGGERYF
NA	TRBV13	TRBJ2-1	NA	TGTGCCAGCAGCTCCCAGGGGAATGAGCAGTTCTTC	CASSSQGNEQFF
TRBD1	TRBV9	TRBJ2-2	NA	TGTGCCAGCAGCGTTTCGGGACAGCCGAACACCGGGGAGCTGTTTTTT	CASSVSGQPNTGELFF
NA	TRBV6-1	TRBJ1-3	NA	TGTGCCAGCAGTGAGCTGGGACAAGGCCCGACGGGTTTT	CASSELGQGPTGF
TRBD1	TRBV5-6	TRBJ1-2	NA	TGTGCCAGCAGCTTGGCCGTCGGGACAGGGCATCGTTACTATGGCTACACCTTC	CASSLAVGTGHRYYGYTF
TRBD1	TRBV19	TRBJ1-2	NA	TGTGCCAGTAGTACGGGGGACAGTCGGGAAACTATTGATGGCTACACCTTC	CASSTGDSRETIDGYTF
TRBD2	TRBV15	TRBJ2-1	NA	TGTGCCACCAGCAGAGATGGAATAGCGGGGCCTTACAATGAGCAGTTCTTC	CATSRDGIAGPYNEQFF
NA	TRBV7-2	TRBJ2-1	NA	TGTGCCAGCAGCTTATTCGGAGTACTGTTCTTC	CASSLFGVLFF
NA	TRBV19	TRBJ1-3	NA	TGTGCCAGTAGTACCCTTGACTCCGGAAACACCATATATTTT	CASSTLDSGNTIYF
NA	TRBV5-4	TRBJ2-1	NA	TGTGCCAGCAGCTTGTCGAGCTCTCACGCAATTCAGTTCTTC	CASSLSSSHAIQFF
TRBD2	TRBV2	TRBJ2-3	once	TGTGCCAGCAGTCACCCTACTGGTGGGGTAGCGGGGGATTTCACAGATACGCAGTATTTT	CASSHPTGGVAGDFTDTQYF
NA	TRBV2	TRBJ2-5	NA	TGTGCCAGCAGTGGGGCCTCTAGCTTAGGAGAGACCCAGTACTTC	CASSGASSLGETQYF
TRBD1	TRBV5-1	TRBJ2-7	NA	TGCGCCAGCACTCCGGGACAGGGGGCCTACGAGCAGTACTTC	CASTPGQGAYEQYF
TRBD2	TRBV4-2	TRBJ2-7	NA	TGTGCCAGCAGTTCAAGACTAGCGCCGGGTGGCGAGCAGTACTTC	CASSSRLAPGGEQYF
NA	TRBV2	TRBJ1-5	NA	TGTGCCAGCAGCCGAGAAGCGGGCAATCAGCCCCAGCATTTT	CASSREAGNQPQHF
NA	TRBV21-1	TRBJ2-5	NA	TGTGCCAGCAGCATCCGGGACAGGAATACAGAGACCCAGTACTTC	CASSIRDRNTETQYF
TRBD2	TRBV27	TRBJ2-3	NA	TGTGCCAGCAGTTTTCGGCTAGCGGGGGCGACTCTCACAGATACGCAGTATTTT	CASSFRLAGATLTDTQYF